A single sample is the source of the 8 T cell receptor beta chains below, sequenced in a study of cytomegalovirus exposure and HLA in healthy donors. PCR used 60 Vbeta primers and 13 Jbeta primers. Sequencing used immunoSEQ multiplex PCR; TCRdb keeps in-frame clones, though not all of them. The sample carries under 130,000 clones, around 62% recorded once. The specimen was PBMCs. The source of these receptors is a man in his thirties or forties in good health and CMV-seropositive.

This clone was picked up a small number of times. The chain has TRBV7-9 and TRBJ2-3; D perhaps matches TRBD1 (5 bases). The germline V gene has CDR1 SEHNR and CDR2 FQNEAQ (reference sequence). Trimming stripped 5 bases from V and 6 bases from J, with 12 bases between. The CDR3 loop spans 13 amino acids. The CDR3 DNA follows: TGTGCCAGCAGCACCTCAGGGCCGGATACGCAGTATTTT. This codes for CASSTSGPDTQYF.

The chain joins TRBV6-6 to TRBJ1-1; 11 bases map to TRBD1. The V gene end was trimmed by 6 bases and the J gene end by 6 bases; junction bases not matched to a gene: 3. Germline-derived CDR1 and CDR2 are MNHNY and SVGAGI (reference sequence). The CDR3 consists of 13 residues. CDR3 sequence reads: CASRPGQGAEAFF. Here the CDR3 DNA reads TGTGCCAGCAGGCCGGGACAGGGGGCTGAAGCTTTCTTT.

The chain is built from TRBV29-1 and TRBJ2-3, with 8 bases that match TRBD1. Per germline, CDR1 SQVTM and CDR2 ANQGSEA. CDR3 length: 14 amino acids. The ends lost 8 bases at V and 2 bases at J; junction bases unmatched: 9. Written as DNA, the CDR3 is TGCAGCCCCCAACCGGACAGGGTCACAGATACGCAGTATTTT. Its translation: CSPQPDRVTDTQYF.

The chain recombines TRBV9 with TRBJ1-1; 7 bases agree with TRBD1. The V and J ends lost 1 base and 1 base, in that order; junction bases with no gene match: 1. This CDR3 contains 14 residues. Germline values: CDR1 SGDLS, CDR2 YYNGEE. In nucleotides, the CDR3 is TGTGCCAGCAGCGTAACAGGGGCGAACACTGAAGCTTTCTTT. Translated, it gives CASSVTGANTEAFF.

This chain joins TRBV5-1 and TRBJ1-3, with 7 bases fitting TRBD1. V shed 0 bases and J 2 bases; nucleotides not matched to a gene: 5. This CDR3 has 16 amino acids. Germline loops: CDR1 SGHRS, CDR2 YFSETQ. The CDR3 region has the DNA TGCGCCAGCAGCTTGGCGGCAGGGGGTGCTGGAAACACCATATATTTT. Encoded protein: CASSLAAGGAGNTIYF.

V gene TRBV7-2 combines with J gene TRBJ2-1, with 8 bases lining up with TRBD2. In germline, CDR1 is SGHTA, CDR2 FQGNSA. The CDR3 length is 17 residues. V gave up 2 bases and J gave up 10 bases; unmatched junction bases: 16. Written as DNA, the CDR3 is TGTGCCAGCAGCTTATATGTCGGCGGGGGGCGCCCCGGGGAGCAGTTCTTC. Translation gives CASSLYVGGGRPGEQFF.

The rearrangement links TRBV5-1 to TRBJ2-1; 7 nucleotides align to TRBD2. The V gene end was trimmed by 0 bases and the J gene end by 7 bases; junction bases not matched to a gene: 7. The CDR3 runs to 15 residues. In germline, CDR1 is SGHRS, CDR2 YFSETQ. For the CDR3, the DNA is TGCGCCAGCAGCTTGGCCGGGGAGGGGCATAATGAGCAGTTCTTC. It is translated as CASSLAGEGHNEQFF.

The chain uses TRBV5-1 and TRBJ2-5; D is perhaps TRBD1 (6 bases). CDR1 is SGHRS, CDR2 YFSETQ, per germline. The CDR3 has 15 residues. Trimming left V 2 bases short and J 2 bases short, with 13 bases between. The CDR3, as DNA: TGCGCCAGCAGCTTAACAGGGCTACTACAAGAGACCCAGTACTTC. This sequence encodes CASSLTGLLQETQYF. Filled out from reference TRBV5-1 and TRBJ2-5, the complete variable domain reads KAGVTQTPRYLIKTRGQQVTLSCSPISGHRSVSWYQQTPGQGLQFLFEYFSETQRNKGNFPGRFSGRQFSNSRSEMNVSTLELGDSALYLCASSLTGLLQETQYFGPGTRLLVL.